The present entry profiles one T cell receptor beta chain with its context. This sample stems from a study of blood T cell repertoires in COVID-19. The CDR3 is 18 amino acids. J lost 0 bases, V lost 0 bases, and 7 bases had no gene match. CDR1 is SGHRS, CDR2 YFSETQ, per germline. Produced via immunoSEQ multiplex PCR; TCRdb's table is partial and in-frame only. The table lists about 110,000 clones, 75% to 90% of them singletons. The TCR was taken from a woman in her 70s with acute or convalescent COVID-19. The sequencing sample was made of peripheral blood. The rearrangement links TRBV5-1 to TRBJ2-3, with TRBD2 matching over 10 bases. CDR3 sequence: CASSLDRMTSGSTDTQYF. DNA of the CDR3: TGCGCCAGCAGCTTGGATCGTATGACTAGCGGGAGCACAGATACGCAGTATTTT.